This TCR beta chain emerged from a study of graft-versus-host responses after intestinal transplantation. As for the study in general: Recipients across the board were started on anti-thymocyte globulin induction, then kept on tacrolimus and steroids for about 3 years.

Measured with immunoSEQ multiplex PCR; TCRdb has only the in-frame clones, and not every one. This sample carries some 62,000 clones, over 90% of them seen once, and the ten largest clones take about 1.8%. Study-wide results and caveats: The study found high graft-versus-host to host-versus-graft clonal ratios in allografts of patients with graft-donor T cell macrochimerism. Recipient marrow showed GvH clones, some seen first in ileum or blood.

Regarding this clone: Its antigen is not known.

The sample in question was unstimulated CD8+ T cells sorted from spleen or lymph node cells, obtained before transplant. The clonotype comes from a human donor who was the organ donor for an intestinal transplant.

Written as DNA, the CDR3 is TGTGCCAGCAGGAGGTCAGGGGGCGAAGGCACTGAAGCTTTCTTT. Translating gives CASRRSGGEGTEAFF. The chain has TRBV25-1 and TRBJ1-1; the match to TRBD1 covers 8 bases. Germline-derived CDR1 and CDR2 are MGHDK and SYGVNS. Trimming took 6 bases from V and 4 from J; bases not matched to a gene: 10. The CDR3 length is 15 residues.